What follows are 9 T cell receptor beta chains derived from one specimen sequenced in a study of T cell repertoires in cytomegalovirus infection. TCRdb itself ran the reads through MiXCR, one entry per CDR3 protein. The sample yields about 890,000 distinct CDR3 sequences, roughly a third seen once. For these TCRs, the target antigens are not known. Sequenced here: cultured CD8+ T cells from PBMCs, sampled from culture after CMV antigen stimulation. These receptors originate from a human donor in good health (CMV status not recorded). Some clones in this sample may be carry-over from other donors' samples.

The CDR3 protein is CASSLDREGPQHF. In nucleotides, the CDR3 is TGTGCCAGCAGCCTAGACAGGGAGGGGCCCCAGCATTTT. The V gene is TRBV7-2, the J gene TRBJ1-5, with 7 bases that match TRBD1. Germline V gene lookup returns CDR1 SGHTA and CDR2 FQGNSA. The trim removed 5 bases at V and 9 bases at J, leaving 7 bases unmatched. The CDR3 is 13 amino acids. The full variable domain, with the rest looked up from reference TRBV7-2 and TRBJ1-5, is GAGVSQSPSNKVTEKGKDVELRCDPISGHTALYWYRQSLGQGLEFLIYFQGNSAPDKSGLPSDRFSAERTGGSVSTLTIQRTQQEDSAVYLCASSLDREGPQHFGDGTRLSIL.

This clonotype was observed a handful of times. The genes are TRBV15 and TRBJ2-7; no reliable D call. V was trimmed by 0 bases and J by 2 bases, leaving 8 bases between them. The CDR3 has 14 amino acids. In germline, CDR1 is LNHNV, CDR2 YYDKDF (reference sequence). The CDR3 reads CATSRDGFPYEQYV. In nucleotides, the CDR3 is TGTGCCACCAGCAGAGATGGTTTCCCCTACGAGCAGTACGTC.

This clonotype was recorded a few times. The J gene is TRBJ2-5, the V gene TRBV12-3 or TRBV12-4, with TRBD2 identical over 10 bases. The V and J ends lost 6 bases and 3 bases, in that order; junction bases with no gene match: 4. This CDR3 has 14 amino acids. In nucleotides, the CDR3 is TGTGCCAGCAGCCGTAGCGGGGGGAAAGAGACCCAGTACTTC. This encodes CASSRSGGKETQYF.

This clonotype has just a few counts. This chain joins TRBV7-9 and TRBJ1-2; D not resolved. This CDR3 is 14 amino acids long. Between the trimmed V and J ends, which lost 7 bases and 7 bases, there was a span of 19 bases. From germline, CDR1 is SEHNR and CDR2 FQNEAQ (reference sequence). The CDR3 reads CASTPLNSDSGYTF. Here the CDR3 DNA reads TGTGCCAGCACCCCCCTCAACAGCGATTCTGGCTACACCTTC.

This clonotype was counted a few times. The chain has TRBV6-4 and TRBJ2-3, with TRBD1 identical over 9 bases. V lost 3 bases and J lost 0; bases outside the gene matches: 4. CDR3 length: 16 residues. CDR1 and CDR2 (germline): MRHNA, SNTAGT. CDR3: CASSDRTGDSTDTQYF. Written as DNA, the CDR3 is TGTGCCAGCAGTGATCGGACAGGGGACAGCACAGATACGCAGTATTTT.

The rearrangement links TRBV11-2 to TRBJ2-7; a possible D gene is TRBD2 (6 bases). The germline V and J ends were trimmed by 5 bases and 0 bases, with 17 bases remaining between them. The V gene's germline CDR1 is SGHAT and CDR2 FQNNGV. This CDR3 contains 16 residues. The CDR3, as DNA: TGTGCCAGCAGCCCCTGGCGACGGGAGCGCTCCTACGAGCAGTACGTC. Translating it yields CASSPWRRERSYEQYV.

There are many counts of this clonotype. The rearrangement joins TRBV7-8 to TRBJ2-7; D perhaps matches TRBD1 (6 bases). Trimming left V 2 bases short and J 0 bases short, with 14 bases between. The CDR3 loop spans 16 amino acids. Germline V gene sequence: CDR1 SGHVS, CDR2 FQNEAQ. DNA for the CDR3: TGTGCCAGCAGCTTAAGGGGGAAGGGGACCTCCTACGAGCAGTACTTC. Protein product: CASSLRGKGTSYEQYF.

This clonotype has only a few counts. The chain carries TRBV10-3 and TRBJ1-1; 8 bases agree with TRBD1. The ends lost 4 bases at V and 3 bases at J; junction bases unmatched: 4. The germline V gene has CDR1 ENHRY and CDR2 SYGVKD. The CDR3 totals 14 residues. CDR3 amino acids: CAISAGQGHTEAFF. Here the CDR3 DNA reads TGTGCCATCAGTGCCGGACAGGGTCACACTGAAGCTTTCTTT.

With respect to this clonotype: The junction departs from the called germline gene at one end, perhaps through a read error. The gene calls are TRBV7-7 and TRBJ2-5; D may correspond to TRBD1 or TRBD2 (6 bases each). This CDR3 contains 14 residues. Germline assignment: CDR1 SSHAT and CDR2 FNYEAQ (reference sequence). The chain's CDR3 is CASSPSLGGKTQYF. The DNA of the CDR3 is TGTGCTAGCAGCCCCAGCTTAGGGGGGAAGACCCAGTACTTC.